These T cell receptor beta chains were read from a single sample in a study of cytomegalovirus exposure and HLA in healthy donors. Some clones are missing from TCRdb's copy, which holds only in-frame ones; the method was immunoSEQ multiplex PCR. The sample shows 170,000 or so clones, just under 85% of them seen only once. Sequencing was done on a sample of PBMCs. The receptor set was obtained from a girl aged 10 to 17 in good health and CMV-seropositive. CDR3s include the opening cysteine and the closing phenylalanine or tryptophan. D genes are given only for firm matches. A row's size may be missing; if present it is once, few, many or a size class.

D,size,V,J,DNA,CDR3
-,-,TRBV18,TRBJ1-4,TGTGCCAGCTCACCACCGGCAGGCGGGGAAAAACTGTTTTTT,CASSPPAGGEKLFF
-,-,TRBV11-2,TRBJ2-7,TGTGCCAGCAGCTTAGAAGACAGTTATCTCTACGAGCAGTACTTC,CASSLEDSYLYEQYF
-,once,TRBV6-6,TRBJ2-2,TGTGCCAGCGTGGCACCATCGAACACCGGGGAGCTGTTTTTT,CASVAPSNTGELFF
-,-,TRBV4-1,TRBJ1-6,TGCGCCAGCAGTCAAGAAGTCCTGGCTTCACCCCTCCACTTT,CASSQEVLASPLHF
-,-,TRBV9,TRBJ1-1,TGTGCCAGCAGCGTAGGGGGGCCCGGCACTGAAGCTTTCTTT,CASSVGGPGTEAFF
-,-,TRBV9,TRBJ2-3,TGTGCCAGCAGCGCTGAACTCGCTTCAGATACGCAGTATTTT,CASSAELASDTQYF
-,-,TRBV4-1,TRBJ1-3,TGCGCCAGCAGCCAAGAGGGCAACGGGGGGAGTACTGGAAACACCATATATTTT,CASSQEGNGGSTGNTIYF
TRBD1,-,TRBV10-2,TRBJ1-5,TGCGCCAGCAGAAACCGGGACAGGGGGAAACAGCCCCAGCATTTT,CASRNRDRGKQPQHF
-,-,TRBV6-4,TRBJ1-2,TGTGCCAGCAGCCCCCTGGGGGGGATCTATGGCTACACCTTC,CASSPLGGIYGYTF
TRBD1,-,TRBV9,TRBJ1-3,TGTGCCAGCAGCGAGAGCGTAGGGGGCGACCACTCTGGAAACACCATATATTTT,CASSESVGGDHSGNTIYF
TRBD1,once,TRBV10-3,TRBJ1-5,TGTGCCATCAGTGAGAGACAGGGGGCAGCTCAGCCCCAGCATTTT,CAISERQGAAQPQHF
-,-,TRBV19,TRBJ2-5,TGTGCCAGTAGCCCCATTGGCGGGCTGGGCCAGTACTTC,CASSPIGGLGQYF
-,-,TRBV11-2,TRBJ2-1,TGTGCCAGCAGCTTATACGGTGAGCAGTTCTTC,CASSLYGEQFF
-,-,TRBV9,TRBJ1-3,TGTGCCAGCAGCGACCGGTTTACTGGAAACACCATATATTTT,CASSDRFTGNTIYF
-,-,TRBV27,TRBJ1-2,TGTGCCAGCAGTCCTGAAATACCAACGGAGGACAGTAACTATGGCTACACCTTC,CASSPEIPTEDSNYGYTF
-,few,TRBV19,TRBJ2-7,TGTGCCAGTAGTATAGGAGGACAAAACGAGCAGTACTTC,CASSIGGQNEQYF
TRBD1,few,TRBV28,TRBJ1-4,TGTGCCAGCAGCCGGGGACAGGGTTACGAAAAACTGTTTTTT,CASSRGQGYEKLFF
-,-,TRBV27,TRBJ1-5,TGTGCCAGCAGCTCGGACGGGAAAGCCAATCAGCCCCAGCATTTT,CASSSDGKANQPQHF
-,-,TRBV27,TRBJ1-2,TGTGCCAGCAGTTTCGCAGCGGACCCTAACTATGGCTACACCTTC,CASSFAADPNYGYTF
TRBD2,-,TRBV7-9,TRBJ2-2,TGTGCCAGCAGCTTACAACGGGGGGGCGTGGCGAACACCGGGGAGCTGTTTTTT,CASSLQRGGVANTGELFF
TRBD1,-,TRBV18,TRBJ1-1,TGTGCCAGCTCGCCTCTCACAGGGGCCACTGAAGCTTTCTTT,CASSPLTGATEAFF
-,-,TRBV6-1,TRBJ1-6,TGTGCCAGCAGTATTCAGGGAGGAGGAAATTCACCCCTCCACTTT,CASSIQGGGNSPLHF
TRBD1,-,TRBV10-1,TRBJ2-7,TGCGCCAGCAGTGAGGGCCGGGACAGGGTCGACGAGCAGTACTTC,CASSEGRDRVDEQYF
-,-,TRBV21-1,TRBJ1-5,TGTGCCAGCAGCTCAGACGCAGGGCTGCTTCGTCAGCCCCAGCATTTT,CASSSDAGLLRQPQHF
TRBD1,-,TRBV20-1,TRBJ2-7,TGCAGTGTTCAGGGGGAAAGCGAGCAGTACTTC,CSVQGESEQYF
-,-,TRBV19,TRBJ1-2,TGTGCCAGTAGTGCAGACCCCCTCGCCAGGGGATATGGCTATGGCTACACCTTC,CASSADPLARGYGYGYTF
-,-,TRBV27,TRBJ1-1,TGTGCCAGCAGTTTATTCGACGGGACTGAAGCTTTCTTT,CASSLFDGTEAFF
TRBD2,-,TRBV6-4,TRBJ2-2,TGTGCCAGCAGTGAAGCGGGGGAGCCAACCGGGGAGCTGTTTTTT,CASSEAGEPTGELFF
TRBD1,once,TRBV19,TRBJ1-5,TGTGCCAGTAGAGAAACAGGGGATAGCAATCAGCCCCAGCATTTT,CASRETGDSNQPQHF
-,-,TRBV4-1,TRBJ1-4,TGCGCCAGCAGACAACCGGGGGAAAAACTGTTTTTT,CASRQPGEKLFF